This T cell receptor beta chain was sequenced during a study of cytomegalovirus exposure and HLA in healthy donors. A multiplex PCR was run with 60 Vbeta primers and 13 Jbeta primers. Generated by immunoSEQ multiplex PCR, the TCRdb table keeps only in-frame clones and is missing some. The table includes some 190,000 clones, roughly a tenth detected once. The V and J ends lost 3 bases and 4 bases respectively, with 12 bases between them. Looked up from germline, CDR1 is LNHDA and CDR2 is SQIVND (reference sequence). The CDR3 covers 15 residues. The chain recombines TRBV19 with TRBJ1-4; D perhaps matches TRBD1 (6 bases). The clonotype comes from a woman aged 25 to 39 in good health and CMV-seropositive. Sequencing was performed on PBMCs. The CDR3 sequence: CASSMAGRGNEKLFF. The CDR3 DNA follows: TGTGCCAGTAGTATGGCCGGCAGGGGTAATGAAAAACTGTTTTTT. The complete variable domain, with remaining parts taken from reference TRBV19 and TRBJ1-4, reads DGGITQSPKYLFRKEGQNVTLSCEQNLNHDAMYWYRQDPGQGLRLIYYSQIVNDFQKGDIAEGYSVSREKKESFPLTVTSAQKNPTAFYLCASSMAGRGNEKLFFGSGTQLSVL.